This TCR beta chain was recorded in a study of early T cells in non-severe SARS-CoV-2 infection. The CDR3 runs to 16 residues. Germline V lookup: CDR1 SGHTA, CDR2 FQGNSA. V lost 5 bases and J lost 3; bases outside the gene matches: 8. Separate cDNA molecules each had unique molecular identifiers attached to them. MiXCR, applied by TCRdb to the 5' RACE reads, yields one record per CDR3 protein. The sample shows about 41,000 distinct CDR3 sequences, roughly a tenth of them seen only once. This clonotype has ten or more counts. The sequence was collected from an adult who was a healthcare worker with PCR-confirmed SARS-CoV-2 infection or an uninfected control (not recorded which). The J gene is TRBJ1-4, the V gene TRBV7-2, with TRBD1 matching over 8 bases. The source material was whole blood. The CDR3 reads CASSPGGGTANEKLFF. The CDR3 bases are TGTGCCAGCAGCCCAGGGGGCGGGACGGCTAATGAAAAACTGTTTTTT.